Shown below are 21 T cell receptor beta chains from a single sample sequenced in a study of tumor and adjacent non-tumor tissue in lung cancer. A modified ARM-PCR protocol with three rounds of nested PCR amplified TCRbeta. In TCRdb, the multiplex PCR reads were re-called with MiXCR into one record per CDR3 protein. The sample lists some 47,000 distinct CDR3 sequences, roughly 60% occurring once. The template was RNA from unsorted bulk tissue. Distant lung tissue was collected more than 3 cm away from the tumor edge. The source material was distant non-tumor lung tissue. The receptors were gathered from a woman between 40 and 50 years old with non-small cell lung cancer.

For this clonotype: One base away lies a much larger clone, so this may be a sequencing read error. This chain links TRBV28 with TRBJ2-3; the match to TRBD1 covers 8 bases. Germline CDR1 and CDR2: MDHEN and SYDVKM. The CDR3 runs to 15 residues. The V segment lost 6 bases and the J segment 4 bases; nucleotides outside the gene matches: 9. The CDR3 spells CASSLGQGEADTQYF. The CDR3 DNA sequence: TGTGCCAGCAGCCTCGGACAGGGCGAAGCAGATACGCAGTATTTT.

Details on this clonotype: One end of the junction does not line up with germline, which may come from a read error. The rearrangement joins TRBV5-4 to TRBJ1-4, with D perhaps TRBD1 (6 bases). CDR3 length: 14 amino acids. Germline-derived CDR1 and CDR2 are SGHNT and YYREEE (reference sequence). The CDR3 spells CASSLDGGQDKLFF. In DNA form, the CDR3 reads TGTGCCAGCAGTTTGGATGGGGGGCAGGATAAACTGTTTTTT.

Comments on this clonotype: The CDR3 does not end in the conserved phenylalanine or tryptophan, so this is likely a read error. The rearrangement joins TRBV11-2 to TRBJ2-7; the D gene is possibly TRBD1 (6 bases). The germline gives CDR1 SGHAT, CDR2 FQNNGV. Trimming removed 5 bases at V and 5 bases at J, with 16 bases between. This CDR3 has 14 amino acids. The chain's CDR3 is CASSIPGTPNEQYL. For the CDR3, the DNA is TGTGCCAGCAGCATTCCCGGGACACCCAACGAGCAGTACTTA.

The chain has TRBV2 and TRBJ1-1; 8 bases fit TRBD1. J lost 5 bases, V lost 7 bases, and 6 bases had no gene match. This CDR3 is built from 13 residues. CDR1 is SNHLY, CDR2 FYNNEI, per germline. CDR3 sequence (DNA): TGTGCCAGCACCGGACAGGGTGGTACTGAAGCTTTCTTT. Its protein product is CASTGQGGTEAFF.

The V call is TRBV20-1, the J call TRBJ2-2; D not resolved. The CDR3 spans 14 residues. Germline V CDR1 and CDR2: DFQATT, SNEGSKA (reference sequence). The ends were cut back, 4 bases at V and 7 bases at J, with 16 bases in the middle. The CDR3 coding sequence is TGCAGTGCTATAGATCTGGGTGCCTGCGGGGAGCTGTTTTTT. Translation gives CSAIDLGACGELFF.

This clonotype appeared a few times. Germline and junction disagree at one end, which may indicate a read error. The CDR3 region is CVSSLEGFNQPQHF. CDR3 coding DNA: TGCGTCAGCAGCTTGGAAGGGTTTAATCAGCCCCAGCATTTT. The chain employs TRBV5-1 and TRBJ1-5; D is unclear. The CDR3 runs to 14 residues. CDR1 and CDR2 from the germline V gene are SGHRS and YFSETQ. Based on the CDR3 plus reference TRBV5-1 and TRBJ1-5, the full variable domain is KAGVTQTPRYLIKTRGQQVTLSCSPISGHRSVSWYQQTPGQGLQFLFEYFSETQRNKGNFPGRFSGRQFSNSRSEMNVSTLELGDSALYLCVSSLEGFNQPQHFGDGTRLSIL.

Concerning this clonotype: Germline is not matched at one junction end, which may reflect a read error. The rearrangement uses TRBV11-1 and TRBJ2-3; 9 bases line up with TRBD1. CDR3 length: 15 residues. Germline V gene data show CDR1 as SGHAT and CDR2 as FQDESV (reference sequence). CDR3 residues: CASGQGTGRTDTQYF. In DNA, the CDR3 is TGTGCCAGCGGCCAAGGGACAGGGAGGACAGATACACAGTATTTT.

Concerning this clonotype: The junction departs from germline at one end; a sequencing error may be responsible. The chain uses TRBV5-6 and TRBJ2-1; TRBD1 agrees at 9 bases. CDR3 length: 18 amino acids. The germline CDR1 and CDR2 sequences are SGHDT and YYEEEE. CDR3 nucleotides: TGTGCCAGCAGCCTGGAGGCCGACAGGGGGAGCTTCCACAATGGGCAGTTCTTC. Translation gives CASSLEADRGSFHNGQFF.

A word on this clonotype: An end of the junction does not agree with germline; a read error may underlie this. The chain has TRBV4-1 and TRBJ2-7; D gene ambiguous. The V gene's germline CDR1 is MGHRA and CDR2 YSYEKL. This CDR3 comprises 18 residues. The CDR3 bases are TGCGCCAGCAGCCAAGATGGGCTAGAATTTGCCCCGGTCTACGTGCAGTACTTC. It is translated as CASSQDGLEFAPVYVQYF.

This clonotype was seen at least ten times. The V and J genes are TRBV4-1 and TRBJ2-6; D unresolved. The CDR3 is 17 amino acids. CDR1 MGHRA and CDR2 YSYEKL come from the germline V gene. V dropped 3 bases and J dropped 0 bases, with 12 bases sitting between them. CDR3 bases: TGCGCCAGCAGCCACAGAGAAACGAGCTCTGGGGCCAACGTCCTGACTTTC. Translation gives CASSHRETSSGANVLTF.

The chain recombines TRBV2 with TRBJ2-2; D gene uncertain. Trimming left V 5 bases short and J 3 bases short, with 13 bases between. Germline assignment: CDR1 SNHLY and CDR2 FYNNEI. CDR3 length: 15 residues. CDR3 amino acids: CASSITRGYTGELFF. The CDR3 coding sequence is TGTGCCAGCAGTATTACTCGAGGCTACACCGGGGAGCTGTTTTTT.

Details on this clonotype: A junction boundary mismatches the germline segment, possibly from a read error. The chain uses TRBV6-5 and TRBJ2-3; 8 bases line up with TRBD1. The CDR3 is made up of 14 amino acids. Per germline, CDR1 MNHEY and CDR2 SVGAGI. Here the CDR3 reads CASYLAGGGDTQYF. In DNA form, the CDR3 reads TGCGCCAGCTACCTGGCAGGGGGCGGGGATACGCAGTATTTT.

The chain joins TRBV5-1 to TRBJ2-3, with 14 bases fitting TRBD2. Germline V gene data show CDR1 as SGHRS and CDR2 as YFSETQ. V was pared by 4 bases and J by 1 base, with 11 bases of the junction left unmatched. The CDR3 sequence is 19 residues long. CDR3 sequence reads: CASSVGTSGGAGCTDTQYF. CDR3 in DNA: TGCGCCAGCAGCGTGGGGACTAGCGGGGGAGCTGGATGCACAGATACGCAGTATTTT.

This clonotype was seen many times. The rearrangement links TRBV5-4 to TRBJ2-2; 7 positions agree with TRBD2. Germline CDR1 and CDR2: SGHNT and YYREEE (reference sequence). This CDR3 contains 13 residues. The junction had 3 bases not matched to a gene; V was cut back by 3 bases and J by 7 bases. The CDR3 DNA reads TGTGCCAGCAGCTCGCCTAGCGGCGGGGAGCTGTTTTTT. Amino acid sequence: CASSSPSGGELFF.

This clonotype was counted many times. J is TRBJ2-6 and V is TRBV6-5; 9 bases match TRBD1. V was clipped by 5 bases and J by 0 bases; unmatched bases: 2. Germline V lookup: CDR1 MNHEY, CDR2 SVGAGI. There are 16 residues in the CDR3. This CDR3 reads CASSRTGASGANVLTF. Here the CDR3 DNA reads TGTGCCAGCAGTCGGACAGGGGCCTCTGGGGCCAACGTCCTGACTTTC.

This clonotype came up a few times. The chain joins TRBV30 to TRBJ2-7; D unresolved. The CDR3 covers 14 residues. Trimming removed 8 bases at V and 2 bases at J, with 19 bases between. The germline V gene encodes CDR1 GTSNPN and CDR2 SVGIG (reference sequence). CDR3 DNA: TGTGCCCAGTCTTGGGGTGTTGAAGCCTACGAGCAGTACTTC. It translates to CAQSWGVEAYEQYF. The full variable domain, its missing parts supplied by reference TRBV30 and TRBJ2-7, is SQTIHQWPATLVQPVGSPLSLECTVEGTSNPNLYWYRQAAGRGLQLLFYSVGIGQISSEVPQNLSASRPQDRQFILSSKKLLLSDSGFYLCAQSWGVEAYEQYFGPGTRLTVT.

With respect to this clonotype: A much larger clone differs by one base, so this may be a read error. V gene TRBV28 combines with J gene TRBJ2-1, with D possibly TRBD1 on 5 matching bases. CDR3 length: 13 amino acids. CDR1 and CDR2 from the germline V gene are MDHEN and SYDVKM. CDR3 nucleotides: TGTGCCTGGGGCGGCTACCTATACAATGATCAGTTCTTC. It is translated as CAWGGYLYNDQFF.

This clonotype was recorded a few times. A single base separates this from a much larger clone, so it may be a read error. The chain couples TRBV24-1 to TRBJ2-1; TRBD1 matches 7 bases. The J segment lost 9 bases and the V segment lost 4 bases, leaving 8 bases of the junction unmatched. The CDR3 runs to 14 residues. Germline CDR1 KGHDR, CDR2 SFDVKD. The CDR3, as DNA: TGTGCCACCAGTGACACCTACAGGGGCAGTGAGCAGTTCTTC. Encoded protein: CATSDTYRGSEQFF.

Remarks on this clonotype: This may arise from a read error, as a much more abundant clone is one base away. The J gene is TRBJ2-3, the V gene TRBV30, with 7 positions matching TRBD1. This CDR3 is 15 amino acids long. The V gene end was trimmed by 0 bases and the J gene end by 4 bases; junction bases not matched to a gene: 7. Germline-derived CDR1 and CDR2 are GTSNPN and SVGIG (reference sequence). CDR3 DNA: TGTGCCTGGAGTGTTCCGCAGGGGGAAGCAGATACGCAGTATTTT. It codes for CAWSVPQGEADTQYF.

CDR3 DNA sequence: TGTGCCAGCAGCCCCGGACTAGTCACCGATGAGCAGTTCTTC. It encodes CASSPGLVTDEQFF. The gene calls are TRBV7-3 and TRBJ2-1, with 7 positions matching TRBD2. The CDR3 extends over 14 amino acids. Germline-derived CDR1 and CDR2 are SGHTA and FQGTGA. The V and J ends lost 5 bases and 8 bases, in that order; junction bases with no gene match: 9.

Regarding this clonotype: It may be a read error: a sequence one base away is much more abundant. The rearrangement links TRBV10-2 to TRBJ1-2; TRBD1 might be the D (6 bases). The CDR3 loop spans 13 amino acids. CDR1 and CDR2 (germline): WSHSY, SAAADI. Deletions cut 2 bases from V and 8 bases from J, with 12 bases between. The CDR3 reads CASSEMGAVGYTF. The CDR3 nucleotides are TGCGCCAGCAGTGAGATGGGGGCGGTGGGCTACACCTTC.